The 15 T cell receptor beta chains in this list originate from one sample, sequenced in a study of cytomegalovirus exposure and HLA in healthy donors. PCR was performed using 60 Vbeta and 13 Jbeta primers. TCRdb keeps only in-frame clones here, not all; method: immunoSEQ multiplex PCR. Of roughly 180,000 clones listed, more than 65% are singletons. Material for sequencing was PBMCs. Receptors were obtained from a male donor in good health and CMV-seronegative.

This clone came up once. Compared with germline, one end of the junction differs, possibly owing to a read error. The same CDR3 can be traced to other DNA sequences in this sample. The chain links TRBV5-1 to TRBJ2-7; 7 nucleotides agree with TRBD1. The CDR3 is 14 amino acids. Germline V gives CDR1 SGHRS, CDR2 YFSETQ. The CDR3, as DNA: TGCGCCAGCGGTGCCGGGACAGTAGGGCCCGCTTTGAACTTC. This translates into CASGAGTVGPALNF.

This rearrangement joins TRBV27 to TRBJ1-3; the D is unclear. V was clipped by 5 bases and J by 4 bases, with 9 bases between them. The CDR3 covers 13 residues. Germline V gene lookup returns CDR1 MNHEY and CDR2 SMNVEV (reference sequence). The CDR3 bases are TGTGCCAGCAGTATGGGAGACGGAAACACCATATATTTT. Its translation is CASSMGDGNTIYF.

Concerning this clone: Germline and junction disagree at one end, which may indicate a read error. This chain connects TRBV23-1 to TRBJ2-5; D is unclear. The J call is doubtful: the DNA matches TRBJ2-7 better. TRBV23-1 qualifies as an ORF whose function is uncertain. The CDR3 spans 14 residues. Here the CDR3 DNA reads TGCGCCAACAGTCAATCCAACAGAAGCTACGAGCAGTACTTC. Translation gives CANSQSNRSYEQYF.

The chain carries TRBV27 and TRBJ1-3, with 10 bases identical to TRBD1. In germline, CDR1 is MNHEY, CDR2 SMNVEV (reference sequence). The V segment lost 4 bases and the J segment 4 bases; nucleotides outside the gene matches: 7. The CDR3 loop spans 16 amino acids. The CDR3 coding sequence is TGTGCCAGCAGTTCCCCGGGACAGGGGAGAGGAAACACCATATATTTT. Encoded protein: CASSSPGQGRGNTIYF.

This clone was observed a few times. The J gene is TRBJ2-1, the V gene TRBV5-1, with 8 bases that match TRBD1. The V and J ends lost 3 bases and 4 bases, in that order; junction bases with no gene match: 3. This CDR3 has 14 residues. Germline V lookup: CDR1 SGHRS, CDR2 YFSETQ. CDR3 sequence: CASSSGQAYNEQFF. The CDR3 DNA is TGCGCCAGCAGCTCGGGACAGGCGTACAATGAGCAGTTCTTC.

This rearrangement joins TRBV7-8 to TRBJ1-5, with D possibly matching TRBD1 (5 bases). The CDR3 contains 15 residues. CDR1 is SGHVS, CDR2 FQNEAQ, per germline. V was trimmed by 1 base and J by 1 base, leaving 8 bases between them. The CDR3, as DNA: TGTGCCAGCAGCTTAGGGAGGGGAAGCAATCAGCCCCAGCATTTT. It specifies CASSLGRGSNQPQHF.

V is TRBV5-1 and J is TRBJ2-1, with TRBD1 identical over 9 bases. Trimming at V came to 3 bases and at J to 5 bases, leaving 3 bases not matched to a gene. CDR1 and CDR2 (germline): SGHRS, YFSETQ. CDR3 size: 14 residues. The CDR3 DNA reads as TGCGCCAGCAGCTGGGGACAGGGTAACAATGAGCAGTTCTTC. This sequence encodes CASSWGQGNNEQFF.

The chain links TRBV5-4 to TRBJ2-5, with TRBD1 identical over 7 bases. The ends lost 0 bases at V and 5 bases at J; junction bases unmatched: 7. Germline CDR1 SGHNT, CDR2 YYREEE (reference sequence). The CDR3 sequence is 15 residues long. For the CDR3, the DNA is TGTGCCAGCAGCTTGGGCGCAGGGGGATGGGAGACCCAGTACTTC. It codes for CASSLGAGGWETQYF.

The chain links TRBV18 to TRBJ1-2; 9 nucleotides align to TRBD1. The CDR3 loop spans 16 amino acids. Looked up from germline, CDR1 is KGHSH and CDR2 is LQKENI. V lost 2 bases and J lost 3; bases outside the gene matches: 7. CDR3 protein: CASSPEGQGTYYGYTF. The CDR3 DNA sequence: TGTGCCAGCTCACCAGAAGGACAGGGGACTTACTATGGCTACACCTTC.

The CDR3 sequence is CASRGGQGGYGYTF. The CDR3, as DNA: TGCGCCAGCAGGGGGGGACAGGGCGGCTATGGCTACACCTTC. The chain links TRBV5-1 to TRBJ1-2; 9 nucleotides align to TRBD1. The germline CDR1 and CDR2 sequences are SGHRS and YFSETQ. Trimming took 5 bases from V and 4 from J; bases not matched to a gene: 6. The CDR3 length is 14 residues.

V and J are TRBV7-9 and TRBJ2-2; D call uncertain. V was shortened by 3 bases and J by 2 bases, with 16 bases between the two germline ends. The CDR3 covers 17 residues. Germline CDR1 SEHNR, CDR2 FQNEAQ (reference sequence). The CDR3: CASSFNPVRQNTGELFF. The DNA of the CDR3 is TGTGCCAGCAGCTTTAATCCCGTACGACAAAACACCGGGGAGCTGTTTTTT.

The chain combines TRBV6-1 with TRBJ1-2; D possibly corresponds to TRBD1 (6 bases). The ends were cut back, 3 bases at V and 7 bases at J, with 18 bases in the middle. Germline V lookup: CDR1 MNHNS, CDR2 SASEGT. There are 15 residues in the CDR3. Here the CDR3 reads CASSDSGVRGFGYTF. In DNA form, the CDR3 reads TGTGCCAGCAGTGATTCCGGCGTCAGGGGTTTTGGCTACACCTTC.

The CDR3 protein is CASSQARVDGYTF. The CDR3 DNA sequence: TGTGCCAGCAGCCAAGCCCGGGTAGATGGCTACACCTTC. The chain is built from TRBV14 and TRBJ1-2; D remains ambiguous. The length of the CDR3 is 13 residues. CDR1 is SGHDN and CDR2 is FVKESK in the germline V gene. Trimming left V 1 base short and J 6 bases short, with 9 bases between. Full variable domain (missing parts from reference TRBV14 and TRBJ1-2): EAGVTQFPSHSVIEKGQTVTLRCDPISGHDNLYWYRRVMGKEIKFLLHFVKESKQDESGMPNNRFLAERTGGTYSTLKVQPAELEDSGVYFCASSQARVDGYTFGSGTRLTVV.

The CDR3 loop reads CAISPWTHDGGNTEAFF. In DNA form, the CDR3 reads TGTGCCATCAGTCCTTGGACGCACGACGGGGGGAACACTGAAGCTTTCTTT. This rearrangement joins TRBV10-3 to TRBJ1-1; tentative D call: TRBD1 (5 bases). Germline CDR1 reads ENHRY; CDR2 reads SYGVKD. This CDR3 is 17 amino acids long. Between the trimmed V and J ends, which lost 5 bases and 1 base, there was a span of 20 bases.

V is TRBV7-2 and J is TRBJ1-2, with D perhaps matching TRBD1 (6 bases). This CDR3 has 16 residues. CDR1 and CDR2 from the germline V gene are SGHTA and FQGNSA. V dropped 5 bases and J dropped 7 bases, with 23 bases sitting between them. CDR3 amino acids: CASSLQTTGPFSGYTF. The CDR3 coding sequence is TGTGCCAGCAGCCTCCAGACGACAGGTCCCTTTTCTGGCTACACCTTC.